Listed here is a single TCR beta chain. The data were produced by immunoSEQ multiplex PCR, yet TCRdb's version contains in-frame clones alone and is incomplete. The sample lists 35,000 to 45,000 clones; approximately 90% were seen once. This record belongs to a study of T cell changes during pregnancy in multiple sclerosis. V was cut by 6 bases and J by 6 bases, with 10 bases left in between. The CDR3 is made up of 11 amino acids. The germline V gene has CDR1 DFQATT and CDR2 SNEGSKA (reference sequence). The sequence was collected from a female donor in good health, enrolled as a control in a pregnancy study. The sequencing here drew on CD4+ T cells from peripheral blood mononuclear cells, taken in the first trimester of pregnancy. The chain couples TRBV20-1 to TRBJ2-3, with no clear D. The CDR3: CSASARDTQYF. DNA of the CDR3: TGCAGTGCCTCGGCGCGGGATACGCAGTATTTT.